Sequencing of this TCR beta chain was carried out in a study of T cells after yellow fever vaccination. There are many counts of this clonotype. TCRdb recomputed calls from the 5' RACE reads with MiXCR, one row per CDR3 protein. The table shows about 340,000 distinct CDR3 sequences, with around 3.9% occurring only once. CDR1 is SGDLS, CDR2 YYNGEE, per germline. V was shortened by 4 bases and J by 0 bases, with 9 bases between the two germline ends. CDR3 length: 14 amino acids. The sequence came from a man in his late teens or twenties who received the YFV17D yellow fever vaccine. The starting material was PBMCs, obtained 5 days after the yellow fever booster vaccination. The J gene is TRBJ2-3, the V gene TRBV9, with D possibly being TRBD1 (5 bases). DNA of the CDR3: TGTGCCAGCAGCCTACGACAGAGCACAGATACGCAGTATTTT. Protein product: CASSLRQSTDTQYF.